Listed here are 22 T cell receptor beta chains from one sample, sequenced in a study of technical replicates of blood from a handful of donors. This table comes from immunoSEQ multiplex PCR, and its TCRdb copy is limited to in-frame clones, with some not included. This sample has about 56,000 clones, with 85% to 95% found just once. The specimen was PBMCs. All receptors come from a human donor in good health. Some clones in this sample may be carry-over from other donors' samples.

The chain employs TRBV7-9 and TRBJ2-5; 7 bases are shared with TRBD2. Trimming at V came to 5 bases and at J to 4 bases, leaving 10 bases not matched to a gene. The CDR3 has 15 residues. CDR1 is SEHNR and CDR2 is FQNEAQ in the germline V gene (reference sequence). Here the CDR3 reads CASSPRRRETETQYF. CDR3 nucleotides: TGTGCCAGCAGCCCCCGTCGGCGGGAGACAGAGACCCAGTACTTC. Based on the CDR3 plus reference TRBV7-9 and TRBJ2-5, the full variable domain is DTGVSQNPRHKITKRGQNVTFRCDPISEHNRLYWYRQTLGQGPEFLTYFQNEAQLEKSRLLSDRFSAERPKGSFSTLEIQRTEQGDSAMYLCASSPRRRETETQYFGPGTRLLVL.

The V and J genes are TRBV19 and TRBJ2-3, with 8 bases matching TRBD2. The germline V gene has CDR1 LNHDA and CDR2 SQIVND (reference sequence). This CDR3 region has 15 residues. Unmatched junction bases numbered 10, after V lost 10 bases and J lost 1 base. In DNA, the CDR3 is TGTGCCACCCAGCGGGGGAACCGGGGCACAGATACGCAGTATTTT. Translated: CATQRGNRGTDTQYF.

The chain recombines TRBV7-2 with TRBJ1-1; the D is unclear. Trimming removed 5 bases from V and 0 bases from J, with 10 bases in between. This CDR3 is 14 amino acids long. CDR1 is SGHTA, CDR2 FQGNSA, per germline. CDR3 sequence reads: CASSPTAVNTEAFF. CDR3 DNA sequence: TGTGCCAGCAGCCCGACGGCGGTGAACACTGAAGCTTTCTTT.

The chain uses TRBV7-8 and TRBJ2-7, with TRBD2 as a possible D gene (6 bases). Germline CDR1 and CDR2: SGHVS and FQNEAQ. This CDR3 spans 13 amino acids. V lost 3 bases, J lost 6 bases, and 12 bases lay in between. The CDR3 DNA sequence: TGTGCCAGCAGCTTCGGAGGGGCCAGCGAGCAGTACTTC. Amino acid sequence: CASSFGGASEQYF.

This clone was counted between two and nine times. The CDR3 DNA is TGTGCCAGTAGTCGCCTAGGGGCCTACGAGCAGTACTTC. As protein: CASSRLGAYEQYF. J is TRBJ2-7 and V is TRBV19; possibly TRBD1 for D (5 bases). CDR3 length: 13 amino acids. CDR1 LNHDA and CDR2 SQIVND come from the germline V gene (reference sequence). With 5 bases removed from V and 2 bases from J, the gap between germline ends came to 10 bases. Based on the CDR3 plus reference TRBV19 and TRBJ2-7, the full variable domain is DGGITQSPKYLFRKEGQNVTLSCEQNLNHDAMYWYRQDPGQGLRLIYYSQIVNDFQKGDIAEGYSVSREKKESFPLTVTSAQKNPTAFYLCASSRLGAYEQYFGPGTRLTVT.

The chain has TRBV10-3 and TRBJ2-7; D unresolved. This CDR3 region has 11 residues. From germline, CDR1 is ENHRY and CDR2 SYGVKD. Between the trimmed V and J ends, which lost 5 bases and 4 bases, there was a span of 6 bases. Written as DNA, the CDR3 is TGTGCCATCAGTCAATTTTACGAGCAGTACTTC. Amino acids: CAISQFYEQYF.

V usage is TRBV6-4 and J usage is TRBJ2-3; 9 bases are a match to TRBD2. The germline gives CDR1 MRHNA, CDR2 SNTAGT. This CDR3 comprises 15 residues. Germline trimming cut 6 bases from V and 0 bases from J; bases unmatched to any gene: 4. CDR3 in DNA: TGTGCCAGCAGCATTAGCGGGGGAAGCACAGATACGCAGTATTTT. It is translated as CASSISGGSTDTQYF.

V and J are TRBV5-1 and TRBJ2-3; TRBD2 matches 11 bases. This CDR3 region has 15 residues. Unmatched junction bases numbered 5, after V lost 4 bases and J lost 4 bases. CDR1 is SGHRS and CDR2 is YFSETQ in the germline V gene. The CDR3 nucleotides read TGCGCCAGCAGCGTGACTAGCGGGGACGCAGATACGCAGTATTTT. This gives the protein CASSVTSGDADTQYF.

This chain connects TRBV6-1 to TRBJ2-5; 7 bases map to TRBD1. The V gene end was trimmed by 6 bases and the J gene end by 2 bases; junction bases not matched to a gene: 9. In germline, CDR1 is MNHNS, CDR2 SASEGT. The CDR3 runs to 15 residues. CDR3 residues: CASSPTGTAQETQYF. The CDR3 nucleotides read TGTGCCAGCAGCCCAACCGGGACAGCTCAAGAGACCCAGTACTTC.

The genes are TRBV12-5 and TRBJ1-1; a weak D match, TRBD1 (6 bases). Trimming took off 2 bases at V and 5 bases at J, with 9 bases between the two ends. Per germline, CDR1 LGHNT and CDR2 FRNRAP. CDR3 size: 13 residues. CDR3 amino acids: CASGLTGNTEAFF. CDR3 nucleotides: TGTGCTAGTGGTTTGACAGGGAATACTGAAGCTTTCTTT.

This clone is a singleton in its sample. V gene TRBV10-3 combines with J gene TRBJ2-5; possibly TRBD1 for D (6 bases). The CDR3 consists of 13 residues. Trimming shortened V by 6 bases and J by 5 bases, and 13 bases separated the two germline ends. CDR1 is ENHRY and CDR2 is SYGVKD in the germline V gene. CDR3 amino acids: CAIRTGQGETQYF. CDR3 bases: TGTGCCATCAGGACGGGCCAGGGGGAGACCCAGTACTTC.

The chain has TRBV15 and TRBJ2-5; D perhaps matches TRBD2 (6 bases). CDR3 length: 13 amino acids. Germline CDR1 reads LNHNV; CDR2 reads YYDKDF (reference sequence). Trimming cost V 5 bases and J 0 bases, with 7 bases left between them. The CDR3 is CATSPGDQETQYF. Written as DNA, the CDR3 is TGTGCCACCAGCCCGGGGGACCAAGAGACCCAGTACTTC.

This rearrangement joins TRBV6-4 to TRBJ2-3; 11 bases align to TRBD1. J was trimmed by 6 bases and V by 3 bases; bases with no gene match: 8. Germline CDR1 is MRHNA and CDR2 is SNTAGT. CDR3 length: 16 amino acids. The CDR3 DNA follows: TGTGCCAGCAGTGATTCGCGGGACAGGGGGTCGGATACGCAGTATTTT. It is translated as CASSDSRDRGSDTQYF.

This clone is a singleton in its sample. This chain uses TRBV2 with TRBJ2-2; 10 nucleotides match TRBD2. Unmatched junction bases numbered 9, after V lost 6 bases and J lost 8 bases. CDR1 is SNHLY and CDR2 is FYNNEI in the germline V gene. The CDR3 runs to 15 residues. CDR3 nucleotide sequence: TGTGCCAGCAGGGGGGGTCTAGCGGGAGTGGGGGAGCTGTTTTTT. Translating gives CASRGGLAGVGELFF.

This chain uses TRBV18 with TRBJ1-1; D is possibly TRBD1 (6 bases). Germline V gives CDR1 KGHSH, CDR2 LQKENI. V was clipped by 1 base and J by 1 base, with 10 bases between them. The CDR3 extends over 15 amino acids. CDR3 loop: CASSPRSGQNTEAFF. The CDR3 DNA reads as TGTGCCAGCTCACCACGTTCGGGACAGAACACTGAAGCTTTCTTT.

The chain couples TRBV19 to TRBJ2-7; no clear D gene. This CDR3 has 15 residues. The V end was cut by 4 bases, the J end by 3 bases, with 16 bases between. CDR1 and CDR2 (germline): LNHDA, SQIVND (reference sequence). The CDR3 nucleotides read TGTGCCAGTAGTAACCCTCCACATGGTGGCTACGAGCAGTACTTC. Protein sequence: CASSNPPHGGYEQYF. Full variable domain (outside the CDR3, taken from reference TRBV19 and TRBJ2-7): DGGITQSPKYLFRKEGQNVTLSCEQNLNHDAMYWYRQDPGQGLRLIYYSQIVNDFQKGDIAEGYSVSREKKESFPLTVTSAQKNPTAFYLCASSNPPHGGYEQYFGPGTRLTVT.

The V and J genes are TRBV7-9 and TRBJ2-1; TRBD2 aligns across 9 bases. CDR3 length: 14 amino acids. Trimming removed 4 bases from V and 11 bases from J; junction bases left unmatched: 9. The germline V gene has CDR1 SEHNR and CDR2 FQNEAQ (reference sequence). The CDR3: CASSSVAGDFKQFF. The CDR3 DNA follows: TGTGCCAGCAGCTCAGTAGCGGGAGATTTCAAGCAGTTCTTC.

The chain carries TRBV7-9 and TRBJ2-1, with 11 bases matching TRBD2. The CDR3 is 16 amino acids. Germline CDR1 reads SEHNR; CDR2 reads FQNEAQ (reference sequence). V lost 3 bases and J lost 4; bases outside the gene matches: 5. The CDR3 loop reads CASSLPGLADYNEQFF. DNA for the CDR3: TGTGCCAGCAGCTTGCCGGGACTAGCGGATTACAATGAGCAGTTCTTC.

The chain has TRBV5-1 and TRBJ2-3; the D gene is possibly TRBD2 (5 bases). The V end was cut by 0 bases, the J end by 6 bases, with 17 bases between. CDR3 size: 16 residues. Germline V gives CDR1 SGHRS, CDR2 YFSETQ. CDR3 amino acids: CASSLEVSGPRDTQYF. The CDR3 bases are TGCGCCAGCAGCTTGGAGGTCAGCGGTCCCAGGGATACGCAGTATTTT.

In its sample, this clone was seen once. J is TRBJ2-3 and V is TRBV19, with D maybe TRBD1 (6 bases). The germline V gene encodes CDR1 LNHDA and CDR2 SQIVND (reference sequence). Trimming left V 4 bases short and J 2 bases short, with 13 bases between. The CDR3 totals 15 residues. The CDR3 nucleotides read TGTGCCAGTAGTACAACAGGGATATCCACAGATACGCAGTATTTT. Translated: CASSTTGISTDTQYF.

The chain employs TRBV5-1 and TRBJ1-1; D is possibly TRBD1 (5 bases). There are 12 residues in the CDR3. Germline V gives CDR1 SGHRS, CDR2 YFSETQ. V was pared by 1 base and J by 7 bases, with 8 bases between. The CDR3 loop reads CASSLRGGEAFF. The CDR3 DNA sequence: TGCGCCAGCAGCTTGAGGGGTGGTGAAGCTTTCTTT.

J is TRBJ2-3 and V is TRBV5-1; possible D gene TRBD2, 6 bases. This CDR3 contains 15 residues. The V end lost 4 bases, the J end lost 0 bases, and 12 bases lay between the germline ends. Germline V lookup: CDR1 SGHRS, CDR2 YFSETQ. CDR3 coding DNA: TGCGCCAGCAGCCGCGGGATTACTAGCACAGATACGCAGTATTTT. Translated: CASSRGITSTDTQYF.